Listed below are T cell receptor beta chains from one sample, sequenced in a study of multiple sclerosis patients with progressive multifocal leukoencephalopathy. The assay was immunoSEQ multiplex PCR, and TCRdb's table has in-frame clones only and misses some. Of fewer than 40,000 clones listed, around 92% were seen once; the top ten hold just under 2%. Sequenced material: PBMCs. The receptors here all came from a young man with multiple sclerosis. CDR3s include the opening cysteine and the closing phenylalanine or tryptophan. Each record gives: D gene, J gene, clone size, V gene, CDR3 DNA, CDR3 protein. D genes are given only for firm matches. Only some rows state a clone size, as once, few, many or a class for expanded clones.

d_gene: TRBD2; j_gene: TRBJ2-5; abundance: -; v_gene: TRBV5-1; CDR3nt: TGCGCCAGCAGCGCACTAGCGGGAGGCGGGGAGACCCAGTACTTC; CDR3aa: CASSALAGGGETQYF
d_gene: -; j_gene: TRBJ2-5; abundance: -; v_gene: TRBV29-1; CDR3nt: TGCAGCGGGGCCCACCAAGAGACCCAGTACTTC; CDR3aa: CSGAHQETQYF
d_gene: -; j_gene: TRBJ2-5; abundance: -; v_gene: TRBV2; CDR3nt: TGTGCCAGCAGCCAAAGGGAGACCCAGTACTTC; CDR3aa: CASSQRETQYF
d_gene: TRBD1; j_gene: TRBJ2-1; abundance: -; v_gene: TRBV11-2; CDR3nt: TGTGCCAGCAGCTTAGCCCCGGGACAGGGGTTTAATGAGCAGTTCTTC; CDR3aa: CASSLAPGQGFNEQFF
d_gene: -; j_gene: TRBJ1-5; abundance: -; v_gene: TRBV6-1; CDR3nt: TGTGCCAGCAGTTTAACAGGCCGGCGGCCCCAGCATTTT; CDR3aa: CASSLTGRRPQHF
d_gene: -; j_gene: TRBJ2-5; abundance: -; v_gene: TRBV7-7; CDR3nt: TGTGCCAGCAGCGAGAACAGGGCCCAGACCCAGTACTTC; CDR3aa: CASSENRAQTQYF
d_gene: TRBD2; j_gene: TRBJ2-3; abundance: once; v_gene: TRBV13; CDR3nt: TGTGCCAGCAGCTTTACTAGCGGGAGTACAGATACGCAGTATTTT; CDR3aa: CASSFTSGSTDTQYF
d_gene: -; j_gene: TRBJ1-4; abundance: -; v_gene: TRBV7-2; CDR3nt: TGTGCCAGCAGCTCCCAAATCAGGGCCGGGAATGAAAAACTGTTTTTT; CDR3aa: CASSSQIRAGNEKLFF
d_gene: TRBD2; j_gene: TRBJ2-3; abundance: -; v_gene: TRBV13; CDR3nt: TGTGCCAGCAGCCCCGGACTAGCGGGATTCACAGATACGCAGTATTTT; CDR3aa: CASSPGLAGFTDTQYF
d_gene: TRBD1; j_gene: TRBJ1-1; abundance: -; v_gene: TRBV18; CDR3nt: TGTGCCAGCTCCCCACAGGGGGCCCTGAACACTGAAGCTTTCTTT; CDR3aa: CASSPQGALNTEAFF
d_gene: -; j_gene: TRBJ2-1; abundance: -; v_gene: TRBV14; CDR3nt: TGTGCCAGCAGCCAAGGTCTGTATAGTGAGTACAATGAGCAGTTCTTC; CDR3aa: CASSQGLYSEYNEQFF
d_gene: TRBD1; j_gene: TRBJ2-5; abundance: once; v_gene: TRBV2; CDR3nt: TGTGCCAGCATTAGGACAGGGGGAGAGACCCAGTACTTC; CDR3aa: CASIRTGGETQYF
d_gene: -; j_gene: TRBJ1-1; abundance: -; v_gene: TRBV6-1; CDR3nt: TGTGCCAGCAGTGTTGGAAACACCCTGAACACTGAAGCTTTCTTT; CDR3aa: CASSVGNTLNTEAFF
d_gene: -; j_gene: TRBJ1-2; abundance: -; v_gene: TRBV4-2; CDR3nt: TGTGCCAGCAGCCAAGAAGTGCAGGTCTATGGCTACACCTTC; CDR3aa: CASSQEVQVYGYTF
d_gene: -; j_gene: TRBJ2-1; abundance: -; v_gene: TRBV12-5; CDR3nt: TGTGCTAGTGGTTACAAGGTCTACAATGAGCAGTTCTTC; CDR3aa: CASGYKVYNEQFF
d_gene: TRBD1; j_gene: TRBJ2-7; abundance: -; v_gene: TRBV4-2; CDR3nt: TGTGCCAGCAGCCAAACTGGACAGGGGAGGAGTTACGAGCAGTACTTC; CDR3aa: CASSQTGQGRSYEQYF
d_gene: -; j_gene: TRBJ1-2; abundance: -; v_gene: TRBV9; CDR3nt: TGTGCCAGCAGCGTAGGTGGTCTTCCTAACTATGGCTGCACCTTC; CDR3aa: CASSVGGLPNYGCTF
d_gene: -; j_gene: TRBJ1-1; abundance: -; v_gene: TRBV7-8; CDR3nt: TGTGCCAGCAGCTTTCCGGGACCCCTTGAAGCTTTCTTC; CDR3aa: CASSFPGPLEAFF
d_gene: TRBD1; j_gene: TRBJ1-4; abundance: -; v_gene: TRBV7-4; CDR3nt: TGTGCCAGCAGCTTAATGGACAGGGGCAATGAAAAACTGTTTTTT; CDR3aa: CASSLMDRGNEKLFF
d_gene: -; j_gene: TRBJ2-1; abundance: -; v_gene: TRBV7-9; CDR3nt: TGTGCCAGCAGTTCCTGGCTAGTCGGACGAGTTAATGAGCAGTTCTTC; CDR3aa: CASSSWLVGRVNEQFF
d_gene: -; j_gene: TRBJ2-1; abundance: -; v_gene: TRBV19; CDR3nt: TGTGCCAGTACTAGCGTTTACTACAATGAGCAGTTCTTC; CDR3aa: CASTSVYYNEQFF
d_gene: -; j_gene: TRBJ2-1; abundance: -; v_gene: TRBV4-1; CDR3nt: TGCGCCAGCAGCCAAGAGGGAGCGGTCCTCTACAATGAGCAGTTCTTC; CDR3aa: CASSQEGAVLYNEQFF
d_gene: -; j_gene: TRBJ1-2; abundance: -; v_gene: TRBV7-2; CDR3nt: TGTGCCAGCAGCTTAAGGTGGAGCTCGGATGGCTACACCTTC; CDR3aa: CASSLRWSSDGYTF
d_gene: -; j_gene: TRBJ1-1; abundance: -; v_gene: TRBV7-6; CDR3nt: TGTGCCAGCAGCTTAGATCGCGCAGGACGAACTGAAGCTTTCTTT; CDR3aa: CASSLDRAGRTEAFF
d_gene: -; j_gene: TRBJ1-2; abundance: once; v_gene: TRBV5-1; CDR3nt: TGCGCCAGCAGCTTGCAGACATCTAACTATGGCTACACCTTC; CDR3aa: CASSLQTSNYGYTF
d_gene: TRBD1; j_gene: TRBJ2-7; abundance: -; v_gene: TRBV4-3; CDR3nt: TGCGCCAGCAGCTGGGACAGGGGATACGAGCAGTACTTC; CDR3aa: CASSWDRGYEQYF
d_gene: TRBD1; j_gene: TRBJ1-6; abundance: -; v_gene: TRBV9; CDR3nt: TGTGCCAGCAGCGCCCGACAGGGGTCGGGACGGTCACCCCTCCACTTT; CDR3aa: CASSARQGSGRSPLHF
d_gene: TRBD2; j_gene: TRBJ2-5; abundance: -; v_gene: TRBV5-6; CDR3nt: TGTGCCAGCAGCCCAGGGACTAGCGATGGGACCCAGTACTTC; CDR3aa: CASSPGTSDGTQYF